This T cell receptor beta chain emerged from a study of CD8 T cells in Susac syndrome. Study at large: When their blood was taken, the Susac syndrome patients had either not yet had any therapy, were taking corticosteroids, or were taking intravenous immunoglobulin alone.

Germline V gives CDR1 SQVTM, CDR2 ANQGSEA. V lost 4 bases and J lost 1, with 2 bases in between. This CDR3 has 11 amino acids. As for this clonotype: Antigen unknown.

Random hexamers were used to reverse transcribe an amount of about 0.45 to 1 ug RNA. MiXCR, applied by TCRdb to the immunoSEQ multiplex PCR reads, yields one record per CDR3 protein. The sample lists around 170,000 distinct CDR3 sequences, approximately 95% occurring once. Findings and limits, study-wide: The study found that Susac CD8+ clonal expansion peaked in TEMRA cells and active patients.

The source material was CD8+ T cells from PBMCs. The chain has TRBV29-1 and TRBJ1-3; D is uncertain. This receptor was taken from a human donor with Susac syndrome. This CDR3 reads CSVASGNTIYF. CDR3 nucleotide sequence: TGCAGCGTTGCTTCTGGAAACACCATATATTTT.